One and the same sample provided the 6 T cell receptor beta chains below, sequenced in a study of blood T cell repertoires in COVID-19. Using immunoSEQ multiplex PCR, the repertoire was profiled, and TCRdb retains in-frame clones only, with some absent. Of around 150,000 clones in the sample, around 85% were seen once. Sample: peripheral blood. The receptor source for this set is a man aged 65-85 years with acute or convalescent COVID-19.

This chain joins TRBV2 and TRBJ1-4, with a tentative D call TRBD1 (5 bases). There are 14 residues in the CDR3. The germline V and J ends were trimmed by 6 bases and 0 bases, with 8 bases remaining between them. CDR1 and CDR2 from the germline V gene are SNHLY and FYNNEI. CDR3 coding DNA: TGTGCCAGCAGAGAGACAGCAACTAATGAAAAACTGTTTTTT. It translates to CASRETATNEKLFF.

The V gene is TRBV28, the J gene TRBJ2-7; TRBD1 agrees at 7 bases. Germline V gives CDR1 MDHEN, CDR2 SYDVKM. There are 14 residues in the CDR3. The V and J ends lost 3 bases and 5 bases, in that order; junction bases with no gene match: 7. The CDR3 DNA follows: TGTGCCAGCAGTTTCGACAGGGTCGTCCACGAGCAGTACTTC. Translating it yields CASSFDRVVHEQYF.

This CDR3 reads CASSSLPSIAGPVTQYF. CDR3 bases: TGTGCCAGCAGTTCCCTCCCCTCGATAGCGGGCCCGGTGACCCAGTACTTC. The chain links TRBV11-2 to TRBJ2-5, with 7 bases that match TRBD2. J lost 7 bases, V lost 6 bases, and 20 bases had no gene match. This CDR3 has 17 amino acids. Germline V gene sequence: CDR1 SGHAT, CDR2 FQNNGV.

The chain is built from TRBV2 and TRBJ2-1; D might be TRBD2 (6 bases). CDR3 length: 13 amino acids. V lost 6 bases and J 8 bases, leaving 14 bases between the germline ends. Germline V gene data show CDR1 as SNHLY and CDR2 as FYNNEI. Here the CDR3 reads CASSPRGSDEQFF. Here the CDR3 DNA reads TGTGCCAGCAGCCCTCGGGGGAGCGATGAGCAGTTCTTC.

The gene calls are TRBV9 and TRBJ1-4; maybe TRBD1 (6 bases). The germline V gene encodes CDR1 SGDLS and CDR2 YYNGEE. Between the trimmed V and J ends, which lost 0 bases and 7 bases, there was a span of 19 bases. CDR3 length: 17 residues. CDR3 residues: CASSVGTQGLSSEKLFF. The DNA of the CDR3 is TGTGCCAGCAGCGTAGGGACCCAGGGGCTCTCCAGTGAAAAACTGTTTTTT.

In this sample, this clone turned up once. The J gene is TRBJ2-1, the V gene TRBV4-2; 12 bases line up with TRBD2. Germline CDR1 reads LGHNA; CDR2 reads YNFKEQ. CDR3 size: 16 residues. J was trimmed by 9 bases and V by 4 bases; bases with no gene match: 10. The DNA of the CDR3 is TGTGCCAGCAGCCCCCGGACTAGCGGGGTTGGGGGTGAGCAGTTCTTC. Protein product: CASSPRTSGVGGEQFF.